The clone carrying this TCR beta chain has a single count. This sample was taken from a study of blood T cell repertoires in COVID-19. Overall study: Donors in the United States, Italy and Spain gave samples during acute or convalescent COVID-19. Sample material is recorded as cDNA or gDNA derived from T cells, B-cell-depleted T cells, or PBMCs.

Germline V lookup: CDR1 LGHNA, CDR2 YSLEER. The V gene end was trimmed by 2 bases and the J gene end by 0 bases; junction bases not matched to a gene: 8. This CDR3 is built from 17 residues. Authors' data handling: Estimated nucleated cell counts came from reference gene primer amplification. The data were produced by immunoSEQ multiplex PCR, yet TCRdb's version contains in-frame clones alone and is incomplete. V and J calls and clone size are given by that table; D and trimming were obtained from the DNA. Altogether roughly 70,000 clones are present, 90% being singletons, with the ten largest covering less than 8.5%.

The genes are TRBV4-3 and TRBJ2-7; the match to TRBD1 covers 9 bases. The sequenced sample consisted of peripheral blood. The clonotype comes from a human donor in a cohort sampled during active COVID-19. This CDR3 is CASSQTTGTGYSYEQYF. The CDR3, as DNA: TGCGCCAGCAGCCAAACTACCGGGACAGGGTACTCCTACGAGCAGTACTTC.